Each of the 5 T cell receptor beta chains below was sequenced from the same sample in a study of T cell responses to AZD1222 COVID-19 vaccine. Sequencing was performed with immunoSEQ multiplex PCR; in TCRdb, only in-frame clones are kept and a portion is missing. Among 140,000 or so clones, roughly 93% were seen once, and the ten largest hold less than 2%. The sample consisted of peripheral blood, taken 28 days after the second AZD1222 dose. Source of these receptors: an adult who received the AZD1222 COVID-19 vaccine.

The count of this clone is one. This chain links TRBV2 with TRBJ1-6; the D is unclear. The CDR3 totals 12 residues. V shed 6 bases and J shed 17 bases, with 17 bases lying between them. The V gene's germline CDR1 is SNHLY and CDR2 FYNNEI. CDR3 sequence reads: CASRAESSFIHF. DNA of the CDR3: TGTGCCAGCAGGGCGGAGTCAAGTTTCATCCACTTT.

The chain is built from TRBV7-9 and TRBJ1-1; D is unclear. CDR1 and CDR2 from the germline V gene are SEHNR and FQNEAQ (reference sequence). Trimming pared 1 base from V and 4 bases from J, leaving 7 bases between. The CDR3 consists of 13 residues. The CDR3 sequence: CASSLEYGTEAFF. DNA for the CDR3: TGTGCCAGCAGCTTAGAATATGGCACTGAAGCTTTCTTT.

The CDR3 sequence: CASSGGPGQGMRGYTF. The CDR3 DNA follows: TGTGCCAGCAGTGGGGGCCCGGGACAGGGGATGCGGGGCTACACCTTC. The chain combines TRBV2 with TRBJ1-2; 10 nucleotides agree with TRBD1. After removal of 4 bases from V and 8 bases from J, the junction contained 13 bases not matched to a gene. The germline V gene has CDR1 SNHLY and CDR2 FYNNEI. This CDR3 region has 16 residues.

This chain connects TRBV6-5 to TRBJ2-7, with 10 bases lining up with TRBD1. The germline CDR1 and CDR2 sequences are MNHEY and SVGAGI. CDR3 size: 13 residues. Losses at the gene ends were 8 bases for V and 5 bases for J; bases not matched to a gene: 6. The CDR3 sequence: CASERDRGDEQYF. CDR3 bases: TGTGCCAGCGAAAGGGACAGGGGCGACGAGCAGTACTTC.

The CDR3 bases are TGTGCCAGCTCACCATTAAATCAGATATACGAGCAGTACTTC. This sequence encodes CASSPLNQIYEQYF. The V call is TRBV18, the J call TRBJ2-7; D is undetermined. This CDR3 contains 14 residues. Germline CDR1 reads KGHSH; CDR2 reads LQKENI. V was cut by 2 bases and J by 4 bases, with 12 bases left in between.